The 24 T cell receptor beta chains below come from one sample, sequenced in a study of blood T cell repertoires in COVID-19. This table comes from immunoSEQ multiplex PCR, and its TCRdb copy is limited to in-frame clones, with some not included. The sample shows more than 100,000 clones, around nine tenths of them seen only once. Sequenced material: peripheral blood. The receptors derive from a woman aged 45-59 years with active or convalescent COVID-19.

The CDR3 loop reads CATSARGDFTETQYF. CDR3 in DNA: TGTGCCACCAGTGCCCGGGGGGATTTCACAGAGACCCAGTACTTC. The chain joins TRBV24-1 to TRBJ2-5, with 7 nucleotides matching TRBD2. The V gene's germline CDR1 is KGHDR and CDR2 SFDVKD. There are 15 residues in the CDR3. Trimming took 5 bases from V and 4 from J; bases not matched to a gene: 9.

The V call is TRBV4-2, the J call TRBJ2-1; D is unclear. This CDR3 is built from 15 residues. Germline loops: CDR1 LGHNA, CDR2 YNFKEQ. The V end lost 0 bases, the J end lost 1 base, and 7 bases lay between the germline ends. Here the CDR3 DNA reads TGTGCCAGCAGCCAAGATCGCACTTCCTACAATGAGCAGTTCTTC. Translated: CASSQDRTSYNEQFF.

The V call is TRBV27, the J call TRBJ1-2; tentatively, D is TRBD1 (6 bases). The CDR3 runs to 15 residues. The V gene lost 4 bases and the J gene lost 5 bases, with 17 bases spanning the gap. Germline lookup yields CDR1 MNHEY and CDR2 SMNVEV (reference sequence). CDR3 in amino acids: CASSSGTTLSYGYTF. CDR3 sequence (DNA): TGTGCCAGCAGTTCTGGGACAACGCTTTCTTATGGCTACACCTTC.

Concerning this clone itself: The sample carries other DNA sequences with the same CDR3. The chain combines TRBV29-1 with TRBJ1-5; D not resolved. From germline, CDR1 is SQVTM and CDR2 ANQGSEA. Trimming removed 3 bases from V and 2 bases from J, with 8 bases in between. This CDR3 spans 13 amino acids. CDR3 coding DNA: TGCAGCGTTGATGCCGGTGGCAATCAGCCCCAGCATTTT. Translated: CSVDAGGNQPQHF.

In its sample, this clone was seen once. The chain employs TRBV5-6 and TRBJ2-7, with a tentative D call TRBD1 (6 bases). From germline, CDR1 is SGHDT and CDR2 YYEEEE. The CDR3 runs 14 residues. Trimming left V 3 bases short and J 1 base short, with 11 bases between. CDR3 DNA: TGTGCCAGCAGCTGGGGGACACTTTCCTACGAGCAGTACTTC. This translates into CASSWGTLSYEQYF.

The rearrangement joins TRBV5-8 to TRBJ2-1; 10 positions agree with TRBD1. Germline V gives CDR1 SGHTS, CDR2 YDEGEE. The CDR3 has 14 amino acids. The V gene end was trimmed by 4 bases and the J gene end by 3 bases; junction bases not matched to a gene: 1. The CDR3 coding sequence is TGTGCCAGCAGCCGGGACAGGGGCTACAATGAGCAGTTCTTC. Residues: CASSRDRGYNEQFF.

This clone was detected only a few times. The chain couples TRBV5-4 to TRBJ2-3; TRBD2 matches 7 bases. With V trimmed by 1 base and J by 0 bases, 5 bases remained unmatched. The germline CDR1 and CDR2 sequences are SGHNT and YYREEE (reference sequence). The length of the CDR3 is 16 residues. CDR3 loop: CASSLWEGSSTDTQYF. CDR3 in DNA: TGTGCCAGCAGCTTGTGGGAGGGATCTAGCACAGATACGCAGTATTTT.

The chain employs TRBV29-1 and TRBJ2-5; D possibly corresponds to TRBD2 (6 bases). V dropped 7 bases and J dropped 0 bases, with 12 bases sitting between them. This CDR3 contains 13 residues. Germline loops: CDR1 SQVTM, CDR2 ANQGSEA. CDR3 in amino acids: CSAGTLYQETQYF. The DNA for the CDR3 is TGCAGCGCCGGGACTCTGTACCAAGAGACCCAGTACTTC. The variable domain in full, with the rest retrieved from reference TRBV29-1 and TRBJ2-5, is SAVISQKPSRDICQRGTSLTIQCQVDSQVTMMFWYRQQPGQSLTLIATANQGSEATYESGFVIDKFPISRPNLTFSTLTVSNMSPEDSSIYLCSAGTLYQETQYFGPGTRLLVL.

The chain joins TRBV6-5 to TRBJ1-1; D unclear. This CDR3 has 13 amino acids. Trimming cost V 6 bases and J 1 base, with 9 bases left between them. Germline CDR1 reads MNHEY; CDR2 reads SVGAGI. Here the CDR3 reads CASRLEKNTEAFF. CDR3 bases: TGTGCCAGCAGGCTCGAGAAGAACACTGAAGCTTTCTTT.

The chain is built from TRBV15 and TRBJ1-6, with TRBD1 matching 8 bases. The CDR3 is 15 residues long. Germline CDR1 and CDR2: LNHNV and YYDKDF (reference sequence). V lost 5 bases and J lost 9; bases outside the gene matches: 9. The CDR3 bases are TGTGCCACCAGCGCTTCCAGGGGGCAAGGTTCACCCCTCCACTTT. Amino acids: CATSASRGQGSPLHF.

This clone was detected once. The chain recombines TRBV28 with TRBJ1-5; 8 bases line up with TRBD1. Germline-derived CDR1 and CDR2 are MDHEN and SYDVKM. V was clipped by 6 bases and J by 6 bases; unmatched bases: 4. There are 13 residues in the CDR3. The CDR3 DNA follows: TGTGCCAGCAGCTGGGACAGGCTTCAGCCCCAGCATTTT. It translates to CASSWDRLQPQHF.

In this sample, this clone turned up a few times. One end of the junction does not line up with germline, which may come from a read error. The gene calls are TRBV11-1 and TRBJ2-1; perhaps TRBD2 as D (6 bases). CDR3 length: 13 residues. Germline CDR1 SGHAT, CDR2 FQDESV (reference sequence). CDR3 nucleotides: TGTGCCAGCAGCCTCAGACTAGATTACGCGCAAATCTTC. It encodes CASSLRLDYAQIF.

The chain combines TRBV5-3 with TRBJ2-2; TRBD1 aligns across 9 bases. TRBV5-3 is classed as an ORF, of uncertain function. There are 16 residues in the CDR3. Unmatched junction bases numbered 0, after V lost 0 bases and J lost 0 bases. CDR3 residues: CARSLGDRANTGELFF. CDR3 nucleotide sequence: TGTGCCAGAAGCTTGGGGGACAGGGCGAACACCGGGGAGCTGTTTTTT.

The count of this clone is one. This chain uses TRBV7-2 with TRBJ2-1; 14 bases are a match to TRBD2. The CDR3 extends over 17 amino acids. From germline, CDR1 is SGHTA and CDR2 FQGNSA. Unmatched junction bases numbered 6, after V lost 1 base and J lost 7 bases. The CDR3 nucleotides are TGTGCCAGCAGCTTAGTGGGGACTAGCGGGAGTGGTAATGAGCAGTTCTTC. It yields the protein CASSLVGTSGSGNEQFF.

The chain has TRBV12-3 or TRBV12-4 and TRBJ2-3; D unclear. The CDR3 runs 13 residues. Trimming stripped 7 bases from V and 2 bases from J, with 10 bases between. The CDR3 here is CASNSPSTDTQYF. CDR3 DNA: TGTGCCAGCAACTCCCCTTCCACAGATACGCAGTATTTT.

The J gene is TRBJ2-2, the V gene TRBV3-1 (or the pseudogene TRBV3-2), with D possibly TRBD1 on 6 matching bases. Germline CDR1 reads LGHDT; CDR2 reads YNNKEL (reference sequence). Deletions cut 3 bases from V and 10 bases from J, with 12 bases between. This CDR3 contains 13 residues. The CDR3 region has the DNA TGTGCCAGCAGCCACGCCGGGACACCGGAGCTGTTTTTT. This encodes CASSHAGTPELFF.

The chain uses TRBV7-9 and TRBJ2-3; 8 nucleotides line up with TRBD2. The CDR3 spans 14 residues. Germline trimming cut 6 bases from V and 6 bases from J; bases unmatched to any gene: 8. Per the germline V gene, CDR1 is SEHNR and CDR2 is FQNEAQ (reference sequence). CDR3 sequence (DNA): TGTGCCAGCAGTAGAAGCGGGAGTGCGGATACGCAGTATTTT. It translates to CASSRSGSADTQYF.

This clone was observed a single time. The chain carries TRBV2 and TRBJ2-5; D is unclear. The germline V gene encodes CDR1 SNHLY and CDR2 FYNNEI. V was clipped by 6 bases and J by 1 base, with 3 bases between them. This CDR3 contains 11 residues. The CDR3 nucleotides read TGTGCCAGCAGCCTCCAAGAGACCCAGTACTTC. The encoded protein is CASSLQETQYF.

This clone was seen a handful of times. The chain has TRBV7-9 and TRBJ2-3; 7 nucleotides align to TRBD2. This CDR3 has 12 residues. Germline assignment: CDR1 SEHNR and CDR2 FQNEAQ (reference sequence). Germline trimming cut 8 bases from V and 4 bases from J; bases unmatched to any gene: 3. Here the CDR3 DNA reads TGTGCCAGCGCGGGAGATCCAGATACGCAGTATTTT. Translation gives CASAGDPDTQYF.

The J gene is TRBJ1-5, the V gene TRBV6-5; perhaps TRBD1 as D (5 bases). Germline CDR1 and CDR2: MNHEY and SVGAGI. The CDR3 is made up of 14 amino acids. Trimming left V 7 bases short and J 3 bases short, with 13 bases between. The DNA of the CDR3 is TGTGCCAGCAAGCAGGGTGGTGACAATCAGCCCCAGCATTTT. This encodes CASKQGGDNQPQHF.

The chain joins TRBV10-3 to TRBJ1-3, with 8 bases identical to TRBD1. V gave up 10 bases and J gave up 0 bases; unmatched junction bases: 5. CDR3 size: 14 residues. CDR1 ENHRY and CDR2 SYGVKD come from the germline V gene. CDR3 region: CATGTGHSGNTIYF. The CDR3 region has the DNA TGTGCCACCGGGACAGGACACTCTGGAAACACCATATATTTT.

The chain couples TRBV2 to TRBJ2-5, with D unresolved. The CDR3 length is 14 residues. Germline CDR1 SNHLY, CDR2 FYNNEI. The germline V and J ends were trimmed by 2 bases and 4 bases, with 11 bases remaining between them. Here the CDR3 reads CASSEQVAGETQYF. In nucleotides, the CDR3 is TGTGCCAGCAGTGAACAGGTGGCTGGAGAGACCCAGTACTTC.

V and J are TRBV7-2 and TRBJ2-5, with D possibly TRBD2 on 6 matching bases. Trimming removed 1 base at V and 7 bases at J, with 10 bases between. Germline-derived CDR1 and CDR2 are SGHTA and FQGNSA. This CDR3 spans 13 amino acids. The CDR3 spells CASSLGGGTTQYF. The CDR3 DNA is TGTGCCAGCAGCTTAGGGGGCGGGACGACCCAGTACTTC.

In its sample, this clone was seen once. The chain combines TRBV4-3 with TRBJ2-1; a possible D gene is TRBD2 (5 bases). This CDR3 region has 15 residues. V lost 0 bases, J lost 8 bases, and 14 bases lay in between. Germline V gene data show CDR1 as LGHNA and CDR2 as YSLEER. CDR3 protein: CASSQEYGRRDEQFF. The CDR3 DNA is TGCGCCAGCAGCCAAGAATATGGGAGAAGGGATGAGCAGTTCTTC.